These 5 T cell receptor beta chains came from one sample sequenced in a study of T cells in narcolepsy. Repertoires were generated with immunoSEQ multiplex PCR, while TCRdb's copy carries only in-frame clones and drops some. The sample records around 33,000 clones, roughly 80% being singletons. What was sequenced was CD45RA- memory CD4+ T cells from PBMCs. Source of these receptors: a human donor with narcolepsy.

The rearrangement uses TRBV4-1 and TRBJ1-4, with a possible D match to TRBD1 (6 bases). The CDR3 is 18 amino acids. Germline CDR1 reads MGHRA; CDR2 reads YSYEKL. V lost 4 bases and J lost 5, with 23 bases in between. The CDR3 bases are TGCGCCAGCAGCCGCCGGACAGCCCAACGTAGGGGGAATGAAAAACTGTTTTTT. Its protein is CASSRRTAQRRGNEKLFF.

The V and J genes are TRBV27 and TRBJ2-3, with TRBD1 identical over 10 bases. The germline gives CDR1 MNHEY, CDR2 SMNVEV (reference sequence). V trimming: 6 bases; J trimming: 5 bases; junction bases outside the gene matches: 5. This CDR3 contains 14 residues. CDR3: CASSWTGGLDTQYF. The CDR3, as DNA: TGTGCCAGCAGCTGGACAGGGGGGTTAGATACGCAGTATTTT.

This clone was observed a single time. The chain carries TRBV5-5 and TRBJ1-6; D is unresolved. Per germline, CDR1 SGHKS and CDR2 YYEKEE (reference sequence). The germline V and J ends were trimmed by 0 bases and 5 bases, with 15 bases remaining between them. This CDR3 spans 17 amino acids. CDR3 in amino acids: CASSLAATLGHNSPLHF. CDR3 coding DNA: TGTGCCAGCAGCTTGGCGGCCACCCTGGGCCATAATTCACCCCTCCACTTT.

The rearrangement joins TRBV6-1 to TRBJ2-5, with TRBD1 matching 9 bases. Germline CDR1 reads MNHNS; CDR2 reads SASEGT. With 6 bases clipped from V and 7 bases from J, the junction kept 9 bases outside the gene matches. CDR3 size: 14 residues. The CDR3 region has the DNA TGTGCCAGCAGAGTTGACAGGGGGGGAGTGACCCAGTACTTC. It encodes CASRVDRGGVTQYF.

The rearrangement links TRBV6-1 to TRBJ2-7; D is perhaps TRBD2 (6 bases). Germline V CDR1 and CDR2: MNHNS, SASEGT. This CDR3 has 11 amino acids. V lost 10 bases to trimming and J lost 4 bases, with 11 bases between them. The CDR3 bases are TGTGCCATCGGTCGGGGGTACGAGCAGTACTTC. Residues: CAIGRGYEQYF.